Sequencing of this T cell receptor beta chain was carried out in a study of vaccination and CD4 T cells after COVID-19. Study in general: Investigators drew the post-COVID samples a median roughly 96 days after diagnosis, with a range of 35 to 161. Overlapping spike pools from SARS-CoV-2 and HCoV-NL63, HCoV-OC43 and HCoV-229E served as culture stimuli.

The germline V gene encodes CDR1 MNHEY and CDR2 SMNVEV (reference sequence). V was clipped by 2 bases and J by 1 base, with 8 bases between them. The CDR3 has 14 residues. The Oncomine TCR Beta short-read assay was applied to DNA of cultured CD4+ T cells. From the PCR reads, TCRdb called clonotypes with MiXCR, one entry per CDR3 protein. The data show about 13,000 distinct CDR3 sequences, around two fifths seen once. A note on this clonotype: The antigen remains undetermined.

Specified treatment: approximately 9-day PBMC culture with coronavirus spike peptide pools or control peptides (ViraFEST assay). Culture of about 1.8 million PBMCs per well took place with 8.5 to 10 IU/ml IL-2 and roughly 9.8 ug/ml peptide pools. Days 3 and 7 saw half the medium replaced with fresh IL-2 medium. The receptor was derived from a human donor with COVID-19. Sequencing was carried out using cultured CD4+ T cells from blood. The J gene is TRBJ1-1, the V gene TRBV27; maybe TRBD1 (6 bases). The DNA for the CDR3 is TGTGCCAGCAGTTTAGTGGGACAGAACACTGAAGCTTTCTTT. Its protein product is CASSLVGQNTEAFF.